This note documents a single TCR beta chain sequence. Its antigen is currently not known. No base qualities exist here, and no much larger clone lies one base off it. The data derive from a study of cytomegalovirus exposure and HLA in healthy donors (dated by TCRdb to 2017 to 2019). Study-level background: An earlier analysis of approximately 640 of the donors reported 250 to 300 Gb of sequence data and roughly 100 million unique TCR beta sequences from around 200 million T cells. Roughly five DR-DQ haplotypes were handled as single units for association and clustering, since linkage in the cohort was strong. A separate validation cohort of roughly 130 different subjects was used in addition to the roughly 670-subject first cohort. The study aimed to test whether cataloging public T cell receptors could reveal signatures of past pathogen exposure. Genome-wide SNP genotypes for about three fifths of the roughly 670 donors were used in a later genetic analysis, which treated that subset as a discovery cohort. Across 398 genotyped donors of the cohort, an average of about 200,000 unique TCR beta nucleotide sequences per donor were sequenced, and about a sixth of those sequences were non-productive. An early release that covered about 600 HLA-typed donors contained 250 to 350 gigabases of sequencing data and tens of millions of unique TCR sequences. Of the approximately 400 genotyped donors, roughly 80% fell in the genetic ancestry cluster associated with self-reported Caucasian donors. Using immunosequencing, the study profiled T cell repertoires from fewer than 700 subjects and related those repertoires to cytomegalovirus serostatus. Donor age, sex, ethnicity and CMV serostatus were compiled together with the repertoire data. All discovery cohort repertoires had been generated using a single sequencing platform. To decide whether each TCR beta V gene segment behaved as functional or pseudogenic, an earlier analysis of some 600 of the donors relied on high-throughput TCR beta sequencing. Rather than using new phenotypic data, the later analysis identified candidate immune exposures from TCR beta sequences and from how often those sequences occurred across donors. Class I and class II HLA loci were covered by the typing at four-digit resolution. A later analysis re-examined previously published TCR beta repertoires from just over 650 donors and added high-resolution HLA genotyping to investigate patterns of TCR occurrence. To predict cytomegalovirus infection status, the study combined high-throughput TCR immunosequencing, statistical association of individual TCRs with disease status, and machine learning. Typing coverage differed by locus: A, B, C, DRB1 and DQB1 were typed in roughly 620-640 donors, DQA1 in about 500, DPA1 in some 570, and DPB1 in 400 to 490.

On the study overall, not on this receptor specifically: In both the original and validation cohorts, the classifier was reported to diagnose cytomegalovirus status with high specificity and sensitivity. A later analysis reported that several top co-occurrence clusters appeared linked to parvovirus B19, influenza, CMV and Epstein-Barr virus. While some public TCRs were present in many individuals, most TCR sequences turned up only very rarely across donors. Presence/absence analyses assumed roughly uniform sequencing depth across donors, an assumption that may not hold. A further reported finding was that TCR beta sequences accurately predicted the HLA-A and HLA-B alleles for most subjects in the first cohort. The 87-base-pair reads could not distinguish some IMGT-functional V segments, including TRBV6-2 and TRBV6-3, so those segments were excluded. The sequencing pipeline was judged likely to have produced a cluster of highly shared sequence variants as a technical artifact. In a later analysis, HLA-associated TCR beta chains showed more clonal expansion and lower generation probabilities than non-associated chains that were equally common. Compared with the roughly 670-donor mean, donors in an Asian-associated ancestry cluster had fewer N-insertions in productive TCRs, according to a later genetic analysis. A later analysis associated 15,000 to 20,000 TCR beta sequences with specific HLA alleles at a false discovery rate of 0.05. In vitro tests confirmed that a few of the cytomegalovirus-associated TCR beta chains recognize cytomegalovirus antigens. HLA typing was unavailable for some donors at each locus, so association tests used only the typed subset. The study gave a list of 150 to 200 TCR beta chains associated with cytomegalovirus. According to a later analysis, most CMV-associated TCR beta chains appeared to be HLA-restricted, and the HLA associations seemed to be driven largely by CMV exposure. CMV serostatus was the only immune exposure information available for the cohort. Correlated functional status among segregating V segments might be attributable to linkage disequilibrium, but an unknown experimental factor could not be ruled out. In an earlier analysis of around 600 of the donors, most TCR beta V segments were observed in productive rearrangements about 90% or about 30% of the time, broadly matching IMGT annotations. In a later genetic analysis, a missense DCLRE1C variant was associated with V-gene and J-gene trimming of TCR beta chains, and the association was replicated in an independent cohort. It was suggested by the authors that the approach could potentially be generalized to other disease states and immunological phenotypes. Because counts were too low, more than 15 rarely observed V segments, including chromosome 9 orphons, were left out of the earlier analysis of 500 to 750 of the donors. In a later analysis, the rate of TCR association differed among HLA loci, with DRB1 alleles having the most associated TCRs and HLA-C alleles having the fewest. In this cohort, only TCR beta chains were sequenced, and detectable features were limited by the absence of alpha or paired-chain data. Assigning TCR associations to individual alleles was difficult when HLA alleles, especially DR and DQ, strongly co-occurred.

The CDR3 runs 15 residues from the cysteine to the phenylalanine. The retained sequence is limited to the CDR3, 45 bases, with the frame set at the first base. Taken from the germline V gene (reference sequence), the CDR1 and CDR2 loops are SEHNR and FQNEAQ. The junction shows trimming of 2 bases on V and 4 bases on J, and the gene matches do not reach 6 bases of it. The library was prepared using the immunoSEQ multiplex PCR assay. The multiplex PCR relied on a mix of 60 forward primers for TCR Vbeta segments and 13 reverse primers for TCR Jbeta segments. A multiplex PCR assay on genomic DNA amplified the CDR3 region of rearranged TCR beta genes. The amplified TCR beta libraries were sequenced on the Illumina HiSeq System as 87-base-pair reads. As for the authors' bioinformatics: In a later analysis, tens of millions of unique TCR beta chains were counted across the approximately 670 repertoires, and around 10 million of these chains were shared by at least two donors. Raw reads were error-corrected and collapsed into unique sequences by a nearest-neighbor algorithm in which closely related sequences were merged to remove PCR and sequencing errors. To assign V, D and J gene segments, CDR3 sequences were aligned to IMGT reference sequences. For a sequence to be retained, a match of at least six nucleotides to both a V gene segment and a J gene segment was required. A rearrangement was called productive if the CDR3 had no stop codons and remained in frame with V and J, and every other rearrangement was called non-productive. Following IMGT convention, CDR3 was defined as the stretch from the second conserved V-encoded cysteine up to the conserved J-encoded phenylalanine. Sequences without an unambiguous match to a single V gene segment were excluded from the earlier analysis of approximately 600 of the donors. In an earlier analysis of approximately 610 of the donors, V segments were called functional above 56.7% productive rearrangements and were called segregating when the between-donor standard deviation exceeded 5%. A statistical classification framework was built to diagnose cytomegalovirus status from the catalog of TCR beta chain sequences. In a later analysis, TCR nucleotide sequences were compared against IMGT/GENE-DB human TR gene sequences so that V and J genes could be assigned. A later analysis assigned CDR3 sequences and most-parsimonious VDJ recombination scenarios with the TCRdist pipeline. In a later analysis, each TCR beta chain was defined by its CDR3 amino acid sequence together with its V-gene family, and reads without a unique V-gene family were excluded. In a later analysis, a few hundred highly shared, low-generation-probability nucleotide sequences were removed to address suspected cross-contamination and a sequencing artifact. A later analysis calculated a clonal expansion index for each public chain from normalized within-repertoire ranks of inferred template counts. In a later analysis, generation probabilities were computed with a VDJ recombination model fitted to out-of-frame rearrangements, and the resulting probabilities were checked against IGoR. In a later analysis, hypergeometric tests were used to score TCR-TCR, TCR-HLA and TCR-CMV co-occurrence, with a repertoire-size bias correction applied to TCR pairs. A later analysis estimated false discovery rates by permuting HLA or CMV assignments 20 times. In a later analysis, co-occurring TCRs were grouped using DBSCAN, with TCRdist sequence similarity added in when clustering inside HLA-allele-positive subsets. Repertoires with fewer than 30,000 or more than 120,000 public chains were left out of co-occurrence clustering, as were five repertoires with anomalous nucleotide sharing. The table comes from immuneACCESS by way of TCRdb, which keeps in-frame sequences with V and J called. Part of the clones is missing from these tables; in studies checked, under half for an unresolved V gene and the rest for unknown reasons. The V and J calls and clone size come from that table; D and trimming were worked out from the DNA. This sample gives over 100,000 clones in total; approximately 78% of them show up just once. The ten largest clonotypes hold 1.3% to 1.5% of the sample.

The cohort comprised around 690 healthy bone marrow donors. Cohort members were all nominally healthy when sampled, although unrecorded immune exposures were likely present. The donor was CMV seronegative and was included in the group of over 300 seronegative cohort members. Every donor gave a peripheral blood sample, and the peripheral blood mononuclear cells from that sample were used for TCR beta sequencing. Genomic DNA was extracted from the blood cell samples with the Qiagen DNeasy Blood Extraction Kit. The sample comprised PBMCs. The chain was built from TRBV7-9 and TRBJ2-5; 8 bases in between match TRBD1. The clonotype comes from a female donor in good health and CMV-seronegative. The base sequence is TGTGCCAGCAGCTTACCTCCAGGGGGCACAGAGACCCAGTACTTC. Its product reads: CASSLPPGGTETQYF.